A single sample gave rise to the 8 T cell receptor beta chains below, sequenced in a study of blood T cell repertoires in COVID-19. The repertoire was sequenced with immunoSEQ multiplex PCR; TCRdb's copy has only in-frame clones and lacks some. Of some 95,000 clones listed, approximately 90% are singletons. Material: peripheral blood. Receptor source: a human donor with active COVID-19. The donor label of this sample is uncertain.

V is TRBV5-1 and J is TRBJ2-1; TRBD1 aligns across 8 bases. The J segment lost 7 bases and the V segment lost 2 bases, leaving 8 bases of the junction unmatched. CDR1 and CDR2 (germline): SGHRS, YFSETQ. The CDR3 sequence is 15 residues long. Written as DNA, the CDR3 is TGCGCCAGCAGCTTACGAGACAGGGGTCTGAATGAGCAGTTCTTC. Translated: CASSLRDRGLNEQFF.

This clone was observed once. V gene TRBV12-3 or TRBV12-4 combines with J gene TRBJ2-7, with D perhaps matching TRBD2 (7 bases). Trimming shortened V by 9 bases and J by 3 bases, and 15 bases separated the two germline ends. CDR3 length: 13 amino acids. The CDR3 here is CASTRGALYEQYF. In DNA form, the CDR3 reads TGTGCCAGTACCCGGGGGGCTCTCTACGAGCAGTACTTC.

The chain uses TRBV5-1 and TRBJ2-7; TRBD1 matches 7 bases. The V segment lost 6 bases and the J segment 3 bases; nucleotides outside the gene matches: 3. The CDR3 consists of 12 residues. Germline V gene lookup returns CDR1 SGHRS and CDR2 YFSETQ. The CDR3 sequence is CASKDRNYEQYF. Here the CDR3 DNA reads TGCGCCAGCAAGGACAGGAACTACGAGCAGTACTTC. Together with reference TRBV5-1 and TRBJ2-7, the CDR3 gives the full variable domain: KAGVTQTPRYLIKTRGQQVTLSCSPISGHRSVSWYQQTPGQGLQFLFEYFSETQRNKGNFPGRFSGRQFSNSRSEMNVSTLELGDSALYLCASKDRNYEQYFGPGTRLTVT.

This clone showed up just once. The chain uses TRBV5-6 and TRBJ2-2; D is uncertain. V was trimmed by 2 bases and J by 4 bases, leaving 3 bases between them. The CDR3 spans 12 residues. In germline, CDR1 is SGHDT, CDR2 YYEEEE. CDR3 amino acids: CASSFLTGELFF. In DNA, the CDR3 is TGTGCCAGCAGCTTCCTCACCGGGGAGCTGTTTTTT.

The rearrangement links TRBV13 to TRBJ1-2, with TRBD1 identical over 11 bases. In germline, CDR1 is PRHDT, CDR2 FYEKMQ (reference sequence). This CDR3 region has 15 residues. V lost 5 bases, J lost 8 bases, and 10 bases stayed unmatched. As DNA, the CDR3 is TGTGCCAGCAGCCCGGTTGTGGGACAGGGGGACGGCTACACCTTC. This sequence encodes CASSPVVGQGDGYTF.

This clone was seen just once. CDR3 amino acids: CASTIQTGQNEKLFF. The CDR3 nucleotides read TGTGCCAGTACCATACAGACAGGCCAGAATGAAAAACTGTTTTTT. The V call is TRBV19, the J call TRBJ1-4; D is possibly TRBD1 (6 bases). The germline V and J ends were trimmed by 7 bases and 5 bases, with 17 bases remaining between them. The germline gives CDR1 LNHDA, CDR2 SQIVND (reference sequence). The CDR3 runs to 15 residues.

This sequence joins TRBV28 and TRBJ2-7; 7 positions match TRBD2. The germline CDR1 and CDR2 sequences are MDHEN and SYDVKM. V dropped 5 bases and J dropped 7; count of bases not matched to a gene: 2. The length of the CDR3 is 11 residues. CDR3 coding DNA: TGTGCCAGCAGTGCGGGGGAGGAGCAGTACTTC. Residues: CASSAGEEQYF.

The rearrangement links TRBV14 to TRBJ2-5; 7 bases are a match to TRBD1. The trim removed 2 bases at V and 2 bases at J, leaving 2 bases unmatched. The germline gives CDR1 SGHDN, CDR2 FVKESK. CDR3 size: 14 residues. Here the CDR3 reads CASSQMTGQETQYF. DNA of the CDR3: TGTGCCAGCAGCCAAATGACAGGGCAAGAGACCCAGTACTTC.